This T cell receptor beta chain came from a study of T cell repertoires in cytomegalovirus infection. Study-level information: Selection of CMV epitopes for the study included recently identified HLA-C-restricted and well-studied HLA-B-restricted ones.

This clonotype was observed at least ten times. Its antigen remains unidentified. TCRdb called the reads again in MiXCR, with one record for every CDR3 protein. The table has roughly 990,000 distinct CDR3 sequences, around 32% seen once; the top ten hold 11% to 15%. V gave up 3 bases and J gave up 7 bases, with 24 bases separating them. CDR3 length: 17 residues. The germline V gene has CDR1 LNHDA and CDR2 SQIVND (reference sequence). The sequencing here drew on cultured CD8+ T cells from PBMCs, taken from culture after CMV antigen stimulation. The gene calls are TRBV19 and TRBJ1-2; D is uncertain. The TCR comes from a human donor in good health (CMV status not recorded). Some clones in this sample may be carry-over from other donors' samples. The CDR3 region has the DNA TGTGCCAGTAGTATTTATTTTCGGACGGGCCTGTCGGGTGGCTACACCTTC. As protein: CASSIYFRTGLSGGYTF.